Below are 21 T cell receptor beta chains sequenced from a single sample in a study of CD8+ T cells in alopecia areata. Documented treatment: oral pan-JAK inhibitor, 5-10 mg twice daily. RNA, once extracted, was reverse transcribed into cDNA for use as the sequencing template. Profiled with immunoSEQ multiplex PCR; TCRdb holds only in-frame clones, not every one. The sample consists of 150,000 to 200,000 clones, under 80% of them appearing once. This material consisted of CD4+ T cells sorted from blood, taken around week 49, from a patient treated with tofacitinib. These receptors were collected from a human donor with alopecia areata.

This clone was seen a few times. The V gene is TRBV29-1, the J gene TRBJ1-2; possibly TRBD1 for D (5 bases). The V end lost 4 bases, the J end lost 6 bases, and 9 bases lay between the germline ends. The CDR3 is made up of 11 amino acids. Germline CDR1 is SQVTM and CDR2 is ANQGSEA. The CDR3 region is CSVGQNNGYTF. The CDR3 coding sequence is TGCAGCGTTGGACAGAATAATGGCTACACCTTC. Together with reference TRBV29-1 and TRBJ1-2, the CDR3 gives the full variable domain: SAVISQKPSRDICQRGTSLTIQCQVDSQVTMMFWYRQQPGQSLTLIATANQGSEATYESGFVIDKFPISRPNLTFSTLTVSNMSPEDSSIYLCSVGQNNGYTFGSGTRLTVV.

The chain combines TRBV9 with TRBJ2-1; D may match TRBD1 or TRBD2 (5 bases each). Trimming took 0 bases from V and 9 from J, leaving 19 bases between them. Looked up from germline, CDR1 is SGDLS and CDR2 is YYNGEE. The CDR3 covers 16 residues. CDR3 nucleotide sequence: TGTGCCAGCAGCGTAGGTCCGATTAGAGGGGCCGGTGAGCAGTTCTTC. It is translated as CASSVGPIRGAGEQFF.

V gene TRBV2 combines with J gene TRBJ2-3; the match to TRBD2 covers 7 bases. The CDR3 contains 16 residues. With 8 bases clipped from V and 2 bases from J, the junction kept 13 bases outside the gene matches. From germline, CDR1 is SNHLY and CDR2 FYNNEI. The CDR3 loop is CASGADAGTNTDTQYF. In DNA, the CDR3 is TGTGCCAGCGGCGCAGACGCTGGGACTAACACAGATACGCAGTATTTT. Full variable domain (missing parts from reference TRBV2 and TRBJ2-3): EPEVTQTPSHQVTQMGQEVILRCVPISNHLYFYWYRQILGQKVEFLVSFYNNEISEKSEIFDDQFSVERPDGSNFTLKIRSTKLEDSAMYFCASGADAGTNTDTQYFGPGTRLTVL.

This rearrangement joins TRBV29-1 to TRBJ2-1; no definite D call. Germline V gene lookup returns CDR1 SQVTM and CDR2 ANQGSEA. The V and J ends lost 2 bases and 9 bases respectively, with 11 bases between them. The CDR3 consists of 12 residues. Here the CDR3 reads CSVEYKLSEQFF. CDR3 DNA: TGCAGCGTTGAATACAAATTAAGTGAGCAGTTCTTC.

The chain joins TRBV9 to TRBJ1-1; 8 nucleotides line up with TRBD1. Looked up from germline, CDR1 is SGDLS and CDR2 is YYNGEE. The length of the CDR3 is 14 residues. Trimming at V came to 1 base and at J to 3 bases, leaving 2 bases not matched to a gene. CDR3 in DNA: TGTGCCAGCAGCGTACAGGGGGCTGACACTGAAGCTTTCTTT. This codes for CASSVQGADTEAFF.

This clone was recorded only once. The chain is built from TRBV7-3 and TRBJ2-5, with D possibly TRBD2 on 5 matching bases. CDR1 and CDR2 from the germline V gene are SGHTA and FQGTGA. CDR3 size: 13 residues. The ends were cut back, 1 base at V and 5 bases at J, with 8 bases in the middle. The CDR3 nucleotides are TGTGCCAGCAGCTTAAGGAGGAGGGAGACCCAGTACTTC. Translated, it gives CASSLRRRETQYF.

The chain carries TRBV10-3 and TRBJ1-5; D may be TRBD1 (6 bases). With 11 bases removed from V and 0 bases from J, the gap between germline ends came to 11 bases. CDR3 length: 13 residues. In germline, CDR1 is ENHRY, CDR2 SYGVKD. The DNA for the CDR3 is TGTGCCGCGGGGGGCCTTAGCAATCAGCCCCAGCATTTT. It codes for CAAGGLSNQPQHF.

This clone was observed a handful of times. The sample contains more than one DNA sequence encoding this CDR3. The rearrangement joins TRBV29-1 to TRBJ1-1; no clear D gene. The CDR3 extends over 13 amino acids. Trimming removed 4 bases from V and 0 bases from J, with 9 bases in between. Germline-derived CDR1 and CDR2 are SQVTM and ANQGSEA. The CDR3 DNA follows: TGCAGCGTTGTGGGGAGGATGAACACTGAAGCTTTCTTT. It is translated as CSVVGRMNTEAFF.

This clone was picked up a small number of times. This chain uses TRBV7-8 with TRBJ2-7, with D perhaps TRBD2 (6 bases). The CDR3 length is 8 residues. V lost 11 bases, J lost 11 bases, and 10 bases lay in between. Germline V gene sequence: CDR1 SGHVS, CDR2 FQNEAQ. The CDR3 region is CAPGLEYF. CDR3 bases: TGTGCCCCGGGACTGGAGTACTTC.

There are a few counts of this clone. This chain uses TRBV10-3 with TRBJ2-7; the D is unclear. Germline V lookup: CDR1 ENHRY, CDR2 SYGVKD. This CDR3 is 12 amino acids long. Trimming took off 8 bases at V and 1 base at J, with 9 bases between the two ends. The CDR3 region has the DNA TGTGCCATCCAACCGACTTCCTACGAGCAGTACTTC. The encoded protein is CAIQPTSYEQYF.

J is TRBJ1-2 and V is TRBV30, with 9 nucleotides matching TRBD1. CDR1 is GTSNPN and CDR2 is SVGIG in the germline V gene (reference sequence). This CDR3 is 17 amino acids long. Unmatched junction bases numbered 19, after V lost 1 base and J lost 10 bases. The CDR3: CAWSGSSGDRVVIYYTF. In DNA, the CDR3 is TGTGCCTGGAGTGGATCATCGGGGGACAGGGTGGTGATTTACTACACCTTC.

The chain links TRBV2 to TRBJ1-6; D unresolved. Germline assignment: CDR1 SNHLY and CDR2 FYNNEI. The V end was cut by 7 bases, the J end by 0 bases, with 10 bases between. There are 15 residues in the CDR3. CDR3 DNA: TGTGCCAGCACCCTCGGTAGCTCCTATAATTCACCCCTCCACTTT. This gives the protein CASTLGSSYNSPLHF. Full variable domain (missing parts from reference TRBV2 and TRBJ1-6): EPEVTQTPSHQVTQMGQEVILRCVPISNHLYFYWYRQILGQKVEFLVSFYNNEISEKSEIFDDQFSVERPDGSNFTLKIRSTKLEDSAMYFCASTLGSSYNSPLHFGNGTRLTVT.

The gene calls are TRBV2 and TRBJ2-2; D uncertain. The CDR3 has 14 amino acids. CDR1 is SNHLY, CDR2 FYNNEI, per germline. V was shortened by 8 bases and J by 1 base, with 11 bases between the two germline ends. The CDR3 DNA follows: TGTGCCAGCGATATGGACGAGAACACCGGGGAGCTGTTTTTT. It specifies CASDMDENTGELFF.

V and J are TRBV14 and TRBJ2-3; D call uncertain. V lost 3 bases to trimming and J lost 5 bases, with 3 bases between them. Germline-derived CDR1 and CDR2 are SGHDN and FVKESK. CDR3 length: 11 residues. CDR3 protein: CASSHGDTQYF. In DNA form, the CDR3 reads TGTGCCAGCAGCCACGGAGATACGCAGTATTTT.

This rearrangement joins TRBV29-1 to TRBJ2-5; D is possibly TRBD2 (6 bases). CDR3 size: 13 residues. From germline, CDR1 is SQVTM and CDR2 ANQGSEA. V was pared by 4 bases and J by 5 bases, with 14 bases between. CDR3 nucleotide sequence: TGCAGCGTTGTTCTGGGCGGGGTGGAGACCCAGTACTTC. Amino acid sequence: CSVVLGGVETQYF.

In its sample, this clone was seen a few times. The rearrangement links TRBV7-2 to TRBJ1-1; D gene unclear. This CDR3 is 13 amino acids long. V was cut by 6 bases and J by 2 bases, with 10 bases left in between. CDR1 is SGHTA and CDR2 is FQGNSA in the germline V gene. The CDR3 sequence is CASRFGVNTEAFF. As DNA, the CDR3 is TGTGCCAGCAGGTTCGGGGTTAACACTGAAGCTTTCTTT.

The chain links TRBV30 to TRBJ1-1; D ambiguous. V was cut by 2 bases and J by 0 bases, with 10 bases left in between. Per the germline V gene, CDR1 is GTSNPN and CDR2 is SVGIG (reference sequence). This CDR3 is 14 amino acids long. The chain's CDR3 is CAWSTSPMNTEAFF. The DNA of the CDR3 is TGTGCCTGGAGTACCTCTCCTATGAACACTGAAGCTTTCTTT.

This CDR3 is CASRATQVLNTEAFF. The DNA of the CDR3 is TGTGCCAGCAGGGCCACGCAGGTACTGAACACTGAAGCTTTCTTT. V is TRBV6-1 and J is TRBJ1-1; no clear D gene. V dropped 6 bases and J dropped 0 bases, with 14 bases sitting between them. The CDR3 is 15 amino acids. Germline CDR1 and CDR2: MNHNS and SASEGT.

This clone was recorded a few times. The chain uses TRBV30 and TRBJ2-7, with TRBD1 as a possible D gene (6 bases). V was shortened by 3 bases and J by 7 bases, with 16 bases between the two germline ends. CDR3 length equals 13 residues. Germline CDR1 is GTSNPN and CDR2 is SVGIG (reference sequence). CDR3 region: CAWSGQSGAEQYF. In nucleotides, the CDR3 is TGTGCCTGGAGCGGACAGTCTGGGGCTGAGCAGTACTTC. Variable domain in full (rest from reference TRBV30 and TRBJ2-7): SQTIHQWPATLVQPVGSPLSLECTVEGTSNPNLYWYRQAAGRGLQLLFYSVGIGQISSEVPQNLSASRPQDRQFILSSKKLLLSDSGFYLCAWSGQSGAEQYFGPGTRLTVT.

The chain is built from TRBV30 and TRBJ1-4; D remains ambiguous. CDR3 length: 12 amino acids. V lost 2 bases and J lost 6, with 7 bases in between. CDR1 is GTSNPN, CDR2 SVGIG, per germline (reference sequence). This CDR3 is CAWSTTYEKLFF. The DNA of the CDR3 is TGTGCCTGGAGTACCACCTATGAAAAACTGTTTTTT. Combining the CDR3 with reference TRBV30 and TRBJ1-4 gives the whole variable domain SQTIHQWPATLVQPVGSPLSLECTVEGTSNPNLYWYRQAAGRGLQLLFYSVGIGQISSEVPQNLSASRPQDRQFILSSKKLLLSDSGFYLCAWSTTYEKLFFGSGTQLSVL.

This clone was seen a handful of times. The chain recombines TRBV29-1 with TRBJ2-4; no clear D. Trimming shortened V by 4 bases and J by 8 bases, and 15 bases separated the two germline ends. CDR1 SQVTM and CDR2 ANQGSEA come from the germline V gene. CDR3 length: 13 amino acids. The CDR3 spells CSVGGRTRDIQYF. The CDR3 DNA sequence: TGCAGCGTTGGGGGTAGGACCAGAGACATTCAGTACTTC. The whole variable domain, filled in from reference TRBV29-1 and TRBJ2-4, reads SAVISQKPSRDICQRGTSLTIQCQVDSQVTMMFWYRQQPGQSLTLIATANQGSEATYESGFVIDKFPISRPNLTFSTLTVSNMSPEDSSIYLCSVGGRTRDIQYFGAGTRLSVL.